The present TCR beta chain was sequenced within a study of technical replicates of blood from a few donors (dated 2017 in TCRdb). The germline V gene (reference sequence) gives CDR1 as LNHDA and CDR2 as SQIVND. The germline V and J ends show losses of 3 bases and 4 bases respectively, and no gene match explains 5 bases of the junction. The CDR3 starts with the cysteine, ends with the phenylalanine, and has 14 residues. Only the CDR3 DNA stays, 42 bases, in frame from base 1. Concerning this clone: Its antigen is currently not known. Per-nucleotide qualities are absent, and no much larger clonotype sits a single base away.

Library preparation used the immunoSEQ multiplex PCR assay. TCRdb provides this immuneACCESS table in a form limited to in-frame rearrangements. Some clones are lacking; in checked studies, under half of them reflect an unresolved V gene, and why the rest are absent is not known. The sample data list roughly 80,000 clones, and about 94% of these were observed just once. 0.35% to 0.45% of the sample is held by the ten biggest clonotypes. The source of this sequence is a human donor in good health. This receptor chain uses TRBV19 and TRBJ2-7; 8 bases in the middle match TRBD1. Source material: T cells isolated from PBMCs. The CDR3 amino acid sequence is: CASSIGQGMYEQYF. The nucleotide sequence reads as follows: TGTGCCAGTAGTATTGGACAGGGCATGTACGAGCAGTACTTC. Outside the CDR3, residues come from the reference TRBV19 and TRBJ2-7 proteins, so the full variable domain is: DGGITQSPKYLFRKEGQNVTLSCEQNLNHDAMYWYRQDPGQGLRLIYYSQIVNDFQKGDIAEGYSVSREKKESFPLTVTSAQKNPTAFYLCASSIGQGMYEQYFGPGTRLTVT.